Listed here are 25 T cell receptor beta chains from one sample, sequenced in a study of beta chain features in type 1 diabetes. TCRB transcripts that were expressed got sequenced, as all of the isolated RNA had been reverse transcribed. Profiled with immunoSEQ multiplex PCR; TCRdb holds only in-frame clones, not every one. This sample has hundreds of thousands of clones; more than 12% occur once, and the top ten carry approximately 0.043%. What these receptors recognize is not known. Study outcomes and limitations: Type 1 diabetes patients had TCRB CDR3s that were shorter (moderately but significantly so) in all four CD4+ subsets.

Sequencing was done on a sample of naive CD4+ T cells from blood. These receptors were taken from a man in his late teens or twenties with type 1 diabetes.

This clone was observed a few times. The chain links TRBV9 to TRBJ1-2, with 7 bases matching TRBD1. CDR1 SGDLS and CDR2 YYNGEE come from the germline V gene. The V gene end was trimmed by 3 bases and the J gene end by 6 bases; junction bases not matched to a gene: 5. The CDR3 is 13 amino acids. Here the CDR3 DNA reads TGTGCCAGCAGCGGCCCAGGGGGGAATGGCTACACCTTC. Translation gives CASSGPGGNGYTF. The variable domain in full, with the rest retrieved from reference TRBV9 and TRBJ1-2, is DSGVTQTPKHLITATGQRVTLRCSPRSGDLSVYWYQQSLDQGLQFLIQYYNGEERAKGNILERFSAQQFPDLHSELNLSSLELGDSALYFCASSGPGGNGYTFGSGTRLTVV.

A few counts support this clone. The J gene is TRBJ2-7, the V gene TRBV28; possible D gene TRBD1, 5 bases. Per the germline V gene, CDR1 is MDHEN and CDR2 is SYDVKM. Trimming took 1 base from V and 0 from J, leaving 13 bases between them. The CDR3 runs 16 residues. CDR3 amino acids: CASSLSAGLSSYEQYF. CDR3 in DNA: TGTGCCAGCAGTTTATCAGCAGGGCTTAGCTCCTACGAGCAGTACTTC.

There are a few counts of this clone. DNA of the CDR3: TGTGCCAGCGAGCGGGAGATCAGGAATGAGCAGTTCTTC. Protein: CASEREIRNEQFF. V and J are TRBV2 and TRBJ2-1; 8 bases are shared with TRBD2. The CDR3 has 13 residues. Unmatched junction bases numbered 7, after V lost 8 bases and J lost 7 bases. The germline V gene has CDR1 SNHLY and CDR2 FYNNEI.

V is TRBV6-5 and J is TRBJ2-3; D call uncertain. Looked up from germline, CDR1 is MNHEY and CDR2 is SVGAGI. The CDR3 totals 16 residues. V lost 2 bases, J lost 0 bases, and 12 bases lay in between. This chain's CDR3 is CASSYGLQYSTDTQYF. CDR3 sequence (DNA): TGTGCCAGCAGTTACGGCCTTCAGTATAGCACAGATACGCAGTATTTT.

This clone occurred a few times. J is TRBJ2-1 and V is TRBV9; D is unresolved. V lost 0 bases and J lost 6, with 13 bases in between. The CDR3 is 15 residues long. Germline V gene sequence: CDR1 SGDLS, CDR2 YYNGEE. CDR3 sequence (DNA): TGTGCCAGCAGCGTAGGGGTTAAGAGAGCCAATGAGCAGTTCTTC. Its protein is CASSVGVKRANEQFF.

This clone has just a few counts. The chain is built from TRBV5-1 and TRBJ2-7; 10 nucleotides match TRBD2. Trimming cost V 2 bases and J 2 bases; bases outside gene matches: 4. CDR1 and CDR2 from the germline V gene are SGHRS and YFSETQ. The CDR3 covers 15 residues. CDR3 DNA sequence: TGCGCCAGCAGCTTACTAGCGGGACAGACCTACGAGCAGTACTTC. It is translated as CASSLLAGQTYEQYF.

The chain employs TRBV7-2 and TRBJ2-5; D gene uncertain. CDR1 is SGHTA and CDR2 is FQGNSA in the germline V gene. CDR3 size: 14 residues. V lost 1 base and J lost 4, with 10 bases in between. This CDR3 reads CASSLGAGPETQYF. For the CDR3, the DNA is TGTGCCAGCAGCTTAGGAGCAGGCCCAGAGACCCAGTACTTC. Using reference TRBV7-2 and TRBJ2-5 for the parts outside the CDR3, the full variable domain is GAGVSQSPSNKVTEKGKDVELRCDPISGHTALYWYRQSLGQGLEFLIYFQGNSAPDKSGLPSDRFSAERTGGSVSTLTIQRTQQEDSAVYLCASSLGAGPETQYFGPGTRLLVL.

This clone was counted between two and nine times. The rearrangement links TRBV4-1 to TRBJ2-3; no clear D gene. The germline V and J ends were trimmed by 1 base and 2 bases, with 7 bases remaining between them. CDR3 length equals 14 residues. Looked up from germline, CDR1 is MGHRA and CDR2 is YSYEKL. The CDR3 is CASSQGVTTDTQYF. CDR3 sequence (DNA): TGCGCCAGCAGCCAAGGAGTAACCACAGATACGCAGTATTTT.

This clone was found a few times. This chain uses TRBV18 with TRBJ1-2; weak D call: TRBD1 (5 bases). Per the germline V gene, CDR1 is KGHSH and CDR2 is LQKENI. V lost 2 bases to trimming and J lost 4 bases, with 20 bases between them. This CDR3 is 17 amino acids long. CDR3 nucleotides: TGTGCCAGCTCACCATCCGTAATGGGACCCCGCGGCTATGGCTACACCTTC. This codes for CASSPSVMGPRGYGYTF.

V is TRBV30 and J is TRBJ2-7; maybe TRBD2 (6 bases). Germline-derived CDR1 and CDR2 are GTSNPN and SVGIG (reference sequence). The V gene lost 7 bases and the J gene lost 6 bases, with 13 bases spanning the gap. The CDR3 extends over 11 amino acids. CDR3 coding DNA: TGTGCCTCTGGGACTGTCTTCGAGCAGTACTTC. It is translated as CASGTVFEQYF.

This chain uses TRBV18 with TRBJ2-1, with 9 bases that match TRBD1. The CDR3 length is 17 residues. CDR1 and CDR2 from the germline V gene are KGHSH and LQKENI. Unmatched junction bases numbered 8, after V lost 3 bases and J lost 2 bases. The CDR3 sequence: CASSPPGQGVTYNEQFF. The CDR3 nucleotides are TGTGCCAGCTCACCTCCGGGACAGGGCGTGACCTACAATGAGCAGTTCTTC.

The J gene is TRBJ2-5, the V gene TRBV7-2; 11 bases map to TRBD2. This CDR3 region has 15 residues. With 3 bases clipped from V and 5 bases from J, the junction kept 5 bases outside the gene matches. Germline V gene data show CDR1 as SGHTA and CDR2 as FQGNSA. This CDR3 reads CASSLTSGTPETQYF. CDR3 DNA: TGTGCCAGCAGCTTGACTAGCGGGACTCCCGAGACCCAGTACTTC.

This clone has a handful of counts. The chain recombines TRBV4-2 with TRBJ1-1, with D perhaps TRBD1 (5 bases). The CDR3 is 14 residues long. V lost 3 bases to trimming and J lost 1 base, with 9 bases between them. CDR1 and CDR2 from the germline V gene are LGHNA and YNFKEQ. The CDR3 spells CASSHGTANTEAFF. The CDR3 coding sequence is TGTGCCAGCAGCCACGGGACGGCGAACACTGAAGCTTTCTTT.

This chain links TRBV4-2 with TRBJ2-7; the D gene is possibly TRBD2 (6 bases). V lost 4 bases and J lost 1, with 14 bases in between. Germline V gene lookup returns CDR1 LGHNA and CDR2 YNFKEQ. The CDR3 sequence is 15 residues long. This chain's CDR3 is CASSPQWRESYEQYF. For the CDR3, the DNA is TGTGCCAGCAGCCCCCAGTGGCGGGAATCCTACGAGCAGTACTTC.

Concerning this clone itself: Other DNA sequences in this specimen translate into the identical CDR3. Here the CDR3 reads CASSVAGKGETQYF. For the CDR3, the DNA is TGTGCCAGCAGCGTCGCAGGGAAAGGAGAGACCCAGTACTTC. The chain is built from TRBV9 and TRBJ2-5, with D possibly matching TRBD1 (5 bases). CDR3 length: 14 residues. V lost 2 bases and J 4 bases, leaving 12 bases between the germline ends. Germline CDR1 SGDLS, CDR2 YYNGEE.

The chain links TRBV11-2 to TRBJ2-5; a weak D match, TRBD2 (6 bases). CDR1 is SGHAT, CDR2 FQNNGV, per germline. Trimming stripped 5 bases from V and 3 bases from J, with 16 bases between. The CDR3 length is 15 residues. The CDR3 sequence is CASSPIRDSKETQYF. DNA for the CDR3: TGTGCCAGCAGCCCGATCCGGGACTCGAAAGAGACCCAGTACTTC.

This rearrangement joins TRBV5-1 to TRBJ2-7; TRBD2 aligns across 13 bases. The CDR3 consists of 14 residues. Per germline, CDR1 SGHRS and CDR2 YFSETQ. The V segment lost 4 bases and the J segment 5 bases; nucleotides outside the gene matches: 3. Here the CDR3 DNA reads TGCGCCAGCAGCCCTGGACTAGCGGGAGACGAGCAGTACTTC. Translating gives CASSPGLAGDEQYF.

This clone occurred a few times. The rearrangement uses TRBV4-3 and TRBJ1-2; TRBD1 aligns across 7 bases. The ends lost 3 bases at V and 6 bases at J; junction bases unmatched: 10. The CDR3 has 15 amino acids. The germline gives CDR1 LGHNA, CDR2 YSLEER. The CDR3 reads CASSQSLTGMNGYTF. In DNA, the CDR3 is TGCGCCAGCAGCCAGTCCCTGACAGGGATGAATGGCTACACCTTC.

The chain links TRBV7-9 to TRBJ1-5, with D perhaps TRBD1 (5 bases). Trimming removed 5 bases from V and 4 bases from J, with 12 bases in between. CDR3 length equals 14 residues. Germline V gene data show CDR1 as SEHNR and CDR2 as FQNEAQ (reference sequence). The CDR3 loop is CASSGDGGNQPQHF. The DNA for the CDR3 is TGTGCCAGCAGCGGCGATGGGGGAAATCAGCCCCAGCATTTT.

The gene calls are TRBV21-1 and TRBJ2-5. TRBV21-1 is flagged as a pseudogene. The CDR3 runs to 16 residues. CDR3 sequence reads: CASSTTPQTGRETQYF. In DNA, the CDR3 is TGTGCCAGCAGCACCACCCCCCAAACAGGGAGGGAGACCCAGTACTTC.

This clone was detected only a few times. The chain employs TRBV30 and TRBJ2-7; possibly TRBD1 or TRBD2 for D (6 bases each). CDR3 length: 15 residues. V lost 5 bases and J 2 bases, leaving 19 bases between the germline ends. CDR1 is GTSNPN, CDR2 SVGIG, per germline (reference sequence). CDR3 protein: CAWAPRRGPTYEQYF. In DNA form, the CDR3 reads TGTGCCTGGGCCCCACGACGGGGGCCAACCTACGAGCAGTACTTC.

V is TRBV28 and J is TRBJ2-7, with D tentatively TRBD1 (6 bases). The CDR3 runs to 15 residues. Germline V gene lookup returns CDR1 MDHEN and CDR2 SYDVKM. Trimming took 7 bases from V and 4 from J, leaving 20 bases between them. The CDR3 here is CASTRPADRFYEQYF. CDR3 sequence (DNA): TGTGCCAGCACCCGTCCTGCGGACAGATTTTACGAGCAGTACTTC. The full variable domain, in which reference TRBV28 and TRBJ2-7 provide the parts outside the CDR3, is DVKVTQSSRYLVKRTGEKVFLECVQDMDHENMFWYRQDPGLGLRLIYFSYDVKMKEKGDIPEGYSVSREKKERFSLILESASTNQTSMYLCASTRPADRFYEQYFGPGTRLTVT.

The V and J genes are TRBV30 and TRBJ2-1, with unresolved D. CDR1 and CDR2 (germline): GTSNPN, SVGIG (reference sequence). The CDR3 consists of 14 residues. Trimming cost V 1 base and J 9 bases, with 16 bases left between them. CDR3 region: CAWSGVLLSSEQFF. For the CDR3, the DNA is TGTGCCTGGAGTGGGGTCCTATTGTCTAGTGAGCAGTTCTTC.

This clone was detected only a few times. V usage is TRBV7-6 and J usage is TRBJ2-4; 7 nucleotides line up with TRBD2. The germline CDR1 and CDR2 sequences are SGHVS and FNYEAQ. The CDR3 is 15 amino acids. V trimming: 5 bases; J trimming: 5 bases; junction bases outside the gene matches: 9. The CDR3: CASSIYSGQENIQYF. The CDR3 region has the DNA TGTGCCAGCAGCATCTATAGCGGGCAGGAAAACATTCAGTACTTC.

This clone was seen a handful of times. The chain employs TRBV29-1 and TRBJ1-1; D is possibly TRBD1 (6 bases). The germline CDR1 and CDR2 sequences are SQVTM and ANQGSEA. Trimming removed 7 bases at V and 5 bases at J, with 14 bases between. There are 12 residues in the CDR3. The CDR3 DNA sequence: TGCAGCGGGCGGACAGAGGTTACTGAAGCTTTCTTT. Protein sequence: CSGRTEVTEAFF. Variable domain in full (rest from reference TRBV29-1 and TRBJ1-1): SAVISQKPSRDICQRGTSLTIQCQVDSQVTMMFWYRQQPGQSLTLIATANQGSEATYESGFVIDKFPISRPNLTFSTLTVSNMSPEDSSIYLCSGRTEVTEAFFGQGTRLTVV.